This T cell receptor (beta chain) was documented in a study of shared clonotypes between healthy human individuals. The naive CD8 population came from CD45RO-negative cells selected for CCR7, without terminally differentiated effector memory CD45RA+ cells. Profiled with immunoSEQ multiplex PCR; TCRdb holds only in-frame clones, not every one. Seen here are around 2,000,000 clones, around 93% observed once, and the top ten hold over 1.5%. The CDR3 covers 16 residues. CDR1 is SGHVS, CDR2 FNYEAQ, per germline. J gave up 0 bases and V 5 bases, and 8 bases lay outside the gene matches. The V and J genes are TRBV7-6 and TRBJ2-3; 7 nucleotides line up with TRBD1. The sequenced sample was naive CD8+ T cells from PBMCs. The origin of this receptor is a man younger than 35 in good health. Some clones in this sample may be carry-over from other donors' samples. This chain's CDR3 is CASSHDRVSSTDTQYF. CDR3 DNA sequence: TGTGCCAGCAGCCATGACAGGGTGTCTAGCACAGATACGCAGTATTTT.